The subject of this entry is one T cell receptor (beta chain). This entry belongs to a study of blood T cell repertoires in COVID-19. Study summary: Donors in the United States, Italy and Spain gave samples during acute or convalescent COVID-19. Nucleic acid was either cDNA or gDNA, and it came from T cells, B-cell-depleted T cells, or PBMCs.

Those enrolled, adults aged about 18 to 89 years, came from some 23 US areas. Per the authors' pipeline: It was from reference gene primer amplification that nucleated cell counts were estimated. Some clones are missing from TCRdb's copy, which holds only in-frame ones; the method was immunoSEQ multiplex PCR. V and J calls and clone size follow that table, whereas D and trimming were derived from the DNA. The table shows about 240,000 clones, with approximately 90% occurring only once. The trim removed 3 bases at V and 2 bases at J, leaving 1 base unmatched. Germline V gives CDR1 MNHNS, CDR2 SASEGT. CDR3 length: 14 amino acids.

The sequencing input was PBMCs or T cells enriched from blood (not recorded which). The chain carries TRBV6-1 and TRBJ2-5, with 9 bases aligning to TRBD1. This clonotype originated in a woman aged 30 to 39 with acute COVID-19. The CDR3 nucleotides are TGTGCCAGCAGTGAGACAGGGGGACAAGAGACCCAGTACTTC. It codes for CASSETGGQETQYF.